Below, 26 T cell receptor beta chains from the same sample are listed, as sequenced in a study of blood T cell repertoires in COVID-19. TCRdb's table, derived via immunoSEQ multiplex PCR, lists solely in-frame clones and lacks some. The table has about 360,000 clones, 86% seen once. Sample: peripheral blood. These receptor sequences come from a woman aged 60 to 75 with COVID-19, enrolled during active disease.

This clone came up a few times. The chain carries TRBV2 and TRBJ1-1, with 7 bases lining up with TRBD1. V trimming: 7 bases; J trimming: 5 bases; junction bases outside the gene matches: 4. This CDR3 comprises 12 residues. Germline V gives CDR1 SNHLY, CDR2 FYNNEI. CDR3 amino acids: CASTRQGTEAFF. CDR3 DNA: TGTGCCAGCACTAGACAGGGTACTGAAGCTTTCTTT.

This rearrangement joins TRBV6-5 to TRBJ2-2, with 8 bases that match TRBD1. Unmatched junction bases numbered 0, after V lost 6 bases and J lost 0 bases. The CDR3 totals 14 residues. Germline loops: CDR1 MNHEY, CDR2 SVGAGI. The chain's CDR3 is CASRDRANTGELFF. For the CDR3, the DNA is TGTGCCAGCAGGGACAGGGCGAACACCGGGGAGCTGTTTTTT.

This chain joins TRBV24-1 and TRBJ2-1; no firm D call. CDR3 size: 13 residues. V was shortened by 1 base and J by 8 bases, with 8 bases between the two germline ends. The V gene's germline CDR1 is KGHDR and CDR2 SFDVKD. CDR3 nucleotides: TGTGCCACCAGTGATTTTCGCGGCTATGAGCAGTTCTTC. This encodes CATSDFRGYEQFF.

The CDR3: CASSLGGGGTYEQYF. The CDR3 nucleotides read TGCGCCAGCAGCTTGGGAGGCGGGGGAACCTACGAGCAGTACTTC. The genes are TRBV5-1 and TRBJ2-7, with TRBD2 identical over 7 bases. This CDR3 is 15 amino acids long. J was trimmed by 2 bases and V by 0 bases; bases with no gene match: 5. Germline V gene lookup returns CDR1 SGHRS and CDR2 YFSETQ.

The chain couples TRBV4-1 to TRBJ1-2, with D tentatively TRBD1 (6 bases). The CDR3 loop spans 15 amino acids. V lost 2 bases to trimming and J lost 3 bases, with 13 bases between them. Germline lookup yields CDR1 MGHRA and CDR2 YSYEKL. The CDR3 DNA is TGCGCCAGCAGCCAATGGGGGGGCATGGACTATGGCTACACCTTC. Its protein product is CASSQWGGMDYGYTF.

CDR3 loop: CATSSTPGLAGGTDTQYF. CDR3 bases: TGTGCCACCAGCAGTACCCCGGGACTAGCGGGGGGAACAGATACGCAGTATTTT. The V and J genes are TRBV15 and TRBJ2-3; 15 bases are a match to TRBD2. This CDR3 is 18 amino acids long. V trimming: 3 bases; J trimming: 3 bases; junction bases outside the gene matches: 7. CDR1 and CDR2 from the germline V gene are LNHNV and YYDKDF (reference sequence).

This clone was seen a single time. V and J are TRBV7-3 and TRBJ1-1; D gene uncertain. V lost 2 bases and J lost 5, with 9 bases in between. Per the germline V gene, CDR1 is SGHTA and CDR2 is FQGTGA. This CDR3 is 13 amino acids long. CDR3 in amino acids: CASSLSRETEAFF. The CDR3 bases are TGTGCCAGCAGCTTATCGAGGGAAACTGAAGCTTTCTTT.

The chain links TRBV7-8 to TRBJ2-3; TRBD2 matches 8 bases. J lost 3 bases, V lost 1 base, and 3 bases had no gene match. Germline V gene lookup returns CDR1 SGHVS and CDR2 FQNEAQ. This CDR3 is built from 15 residues. The CDR3 region has the DNA TGTGCCAGCAGCTTAGGGGTAGCGGGGACAGATACGCAGTATTTT. Translating gives CASSLGVAGTDTQYF.

This chain uses TRBV12-3 or TRBV12-4 with TRBJ2-1, with D perhaps TRBD2 (7 bases). V was shortened by 7 bases and J by 8 bases, with 12 bases between the two germline ends. The CDR3 is 12 amino acids. The CDR3, as DNA: TGTGCCAGCAAGGGGGGGCATGATGAGCAGTTCTTC. Its translation is CASKGGHDEQFF.

The chain employs TRBV6-2 or TRBV6-3 and TRBJ2-7, with no clear D. This CDR3 contains 12 residues. V was cut by 5 bases and J by 3 bases, with 8 bases left in between. Germline CDR1 is MNHEY and CDR2 is SVGEGT. This CDR3 reads CASSEQSYEQYF. The CDR3 DNA reads TGTGCCAGCAGTGAGCAAAGCTACGAGCAGTACTTC.

This sequence joins TRBV29-1 and TRBJ1-1, with D possibly being TRBD1 (6 bases). Between the trimmed V and J ends, which lost 4 bases and 4 bases, there was a span of 16 bases. Germline assignment: CDR1 SQVTM and CDR2 ANQGSEA. The CDR3 runs 14 residues. This chain's CDR3 is CSVGGGGVGTEAFF. The CDR3 DNA sequence: TGCAGCGTTGGGGGAGGGGGAGTTGGCACTGAAGCTTTCTTT.

V and J are TRBV29-1 and TRBJ2-2, with 9 bases lining up with TRBD2. The CDR3 length is 14 residues. Germline lookup yields CDR1 SQVTM and CDR2 ANQGSEA. Unmatched junction bases numbered 6, after V lost 5 bases and J lost 5 bases. CDR3 sequence reads: CSVRRLAETGELFF. CDR3 bases: TGCAGCGTTCGAAGACTAGCGGAGACCGGGGAGCTGTTTTTT.

The chain employs TRBV15 and TRBJ2-1; the match to TRBD1 covers 11 bases. V dropped 1 base and J dropped 6; count of bases not matched to a gene: 5. CDR1 and CDR2 from the germline V gene are LNHNV and YYDKDF (reference sequence). The CDR3 has 16 residues. The CDR3 is CATSRGRGTGGNEQFF. The CDR3 DNA reads TGTGCCACCAGCAGAGGTAGGGGGACAGGGGGCAATGAGCAGTTCTTC. Variable domain in full (rest from reference TRBV15 and TRBJ2-1): DAMVIQNPRYQVTQFGKPVTLSCSQTLNHNVMYWYQQKSSQAPKLLFHYYDKDFNNEADTPDNFQSRRPNTSFCFLDIRSPGLGDTAMYLCATSRGRGTGGNEQFFGPGTRLTVL.

The chain links TRBV9 to TRBJ2-7, with 9 bases fitting TRBD2. CDR1 SGDLS and CDR2 YYNGEE come from the germline V gene. There are 16 residues in the CDR3. V shed 4 bases, J shed 2 bases, and the junction held 10 bases outside the gene matches. The DNA of the CDR3 is TGTGCCAGCAGCCCTTTAGCGGGGGAATATCCCTACGAGCAGTACTTC. Translated, it gives CASSPLAGEYPYEQYF.

In DNA form, the CDR3 reads TGTGCCAGCAGTTTAAGGGGTCGAGGTATTACAGATACGCAGTATTTT. Amino acid sequence: CASSLRGRGITDTQYF. The rearrangement links TRBV27 to TRBJ2-3, with D possibly matching TRBD1 (5 bases). The CDR3 is 16 amino acids. The V and J ends lost 2 bases and 3 bases respectively, with 15 bases between them. Germline loops: CDR1 MNHEY, CDR2 SMNVEV (reference sequence).

The chain carries TRBV27 and TRBJ2-6; D gene unclear. The CDR3 contains 15 residues. Between the trimmed V and J ends, which lost 4 bases and 0 bases, there was a span of 7 bases. Germline V CDR1 and CDR2: MNHEY, SMNVEV (reference sequence). CDR3: CASSYTASGANVLTF. The CDR3 DNA reads as TGTGCCAGCAGTTACACAGCCTCTGGGGCCAACGTCCTGACTTTC.

The chain combines TRBV2 with TRBJ1-4; 7 bases agree with TRBD1. Germline CDR1 and CDR2: SNHLY and FYNNEI. The ends lost 3 bases at V and 10 bases at J; junction bases unmatched: 11. CDR3 size: 15 residues. Here the CDR3 reads CASSDYQGDLAKLFF. For the CDR3, the DNA is TGTGCCAGCAGTGATTATCAGGGGGACTTGGCAAAACTGTTTTTT.

The chain is built from TRBV4-1 and TRBJ2-1, with TRBD1 matching 10 bases. Germline assignment: CDR1 MGHRA and CDR2 YSYEKL. J gave up 7 bases and V 2 bases, and 5 bases lay outside the gene matches. CDR3 size: 15 residues. CDR3 loop: CASSQPTGGYNEQFF. CDR3 nucleotide sequence: TGCGCCAGCAGCCAACCGACAGGGGGCTATAATGAGCAGTTCTTC.

The chain is built from TRBV27 and TRBJ1-1; perhaps TRBD1 as D (5 bases). This CDR3 is built from 13 residues. Trimming removed 3 bases at V and 9 bases at J, with 14 bases between. The germline V gene encodes CDR1 MNHEY and CDR2 SMNVEV (reference sequence). CDR3: CASSLVPSGKAFF. Here the CDR3 DNA reads TGTGCCAGCAGTTTGGTGCCCTCAGGGAAAGCTTTCTTT.

The DNA of the CDR3 is TGTGCCAGCGCTCGGTCGGAGGTTGCGAGCTATGGCTACACCTTC. Its translation: CASARSEVASYGYTF. V and J are TRBV6-5 and TRBJ1-2, with unresolved D. The V and J ends lost 8 bases and 4 bases respectively, with 20 bases between them. CDR1 and CDR2 (germline): MNHEY, SVGAGI. CDR3 size: 15 residues.

This clone was seen only once. The chain joins TRBV28 to TRBJ1-6; D not resolved. The V end was cut by 1 base, the J end by 0 bases, with 22 bases between. The CDR3 runs 21 residues. The germline V gene has CDR1 MDHEN and CDR2 SYDVKM. This CDR3 is CASSLFVGLGPSSSYNSPLHF. In DNA form, the CDR3 reads TGTGCCAGCAGTTTATTTGTAGGACTAGGCCCCTCGAGCTCCTATAATTCACCCCTCCACTTT.

The J gene is TRBJ2-2, the V gene TRBV4-1, with TRBD1 as a possible D gene (5 bases). The germline V gene encodes CDR1 MGHRA and CDR2 YSYEKL. The CDR3 consists of 16 residues. Between the trimmed V and J ends, which lost 4 bases and 5 bases, there was a span of 17 bases. CDR3 sequence reads: CASSRDKTEPTGELFF. The CDR3, as DNA: TGCGCCAGCAGCCGGGATAAGACAGAACCGACCGGGGAGCTGTTTTTT.

This chain joins TRBV7-9 and TRBJ1-1; TRBD1 matches 8 bases. The trim removed 5 bases at V and 1 base at J, leaving 3 bases unmatched. The CDR3 consists of 14 residues. In germline, CDR1 is SEHNR, CDR2 FQNEAQ (reference sequence). Here the CDR3 reads CASSLGTGNTEAFF. In nucleotides, the CDR3 is TGTGCCAGCAGCCTGGGGACAGGGAACACTGAAGCTTTCTTT.

This clone occurred once. This chain uses TRBV4-3 with TRBJ1-5; no reliable D call. CDR3 length: 14 residues. Germline assignment: CDR1 LGHNA and CDR2 YSLEER. Trimming took off 0 bases at V and 7 bases at J, with 10 bases between the two ends. The CDR3 nucleotides read TGCGCCAGCAGCCAAGATCAGTCCGGGCAGCCCCAGCATTTT. This sequence encodes CASSQDQSGQPQHF.

J is TRBJ2-1 and V is TRBV9; 9 bases fit TRBD2. This CDR3 has 17 amino acids. After removal of 0 bases from V and 0 bases from J, the junction contained 4 bases not matched to a gene. Germline-derived CDR1 and CDR2 are SGDLS and YYNGEE. The CDR3 region is CASSVGAGGSSYNEQFF. The CDR3 coding sequence is TGTGCCAGCAGCGTAGGTGCGGGGGGGAGCTCCTACAATGAGCAGTTCTTC. Supplemented by reference TRBV9 and TRBJ2-1, the full variable domain reads DSGVTQTPKHLITATGQRVTLRCSPRSGDLSVYWYQQSLDQGLQFLIQYYNGEERAKGNILERFSAQQFPDLHSELNLSSLELGDSALYFCASSVGAGGSSYNEQFFGPGTRLTVL.

This chain joins TRBV12-3 or TRBV12-4 and TRBJ1-5; D not certain. Between the trimmed V and J ends, which lost 5 bases and 6 bases, there was a span of 11 bases. The CDR3 has 13 amino acids. The CDR3 reads CASSLQEGQPQHF. In nucleotides, the CDR3 is TGTGCCAGCAGTCTCCAGGAAGGTCAGCCCCAGCATTTT.